The 12 T cell receptor beta chains in this list originate from one sample, sequenced in a study of shared clonotypes between healthy human individuals. Method: immunoSEQ multiplex PCR; TCRdb's copy keeps in-frame clones and lacks some. This sample has over a million clones, with about 98.5% found just once. Input material: naive CD4+ T cells sorted from blood. Documented subset: CD45RA+ positively selected. These TCRs come from a man in his thirties or forties in good health.

V is TRBV29-1 and J is TRBJ2-3, with a tentative D call TRBD1 (5 bases). Germline assignment: CDR1 SQVTM and CDR2 ANQGSEA. The length of the CDR3 is 14 residues. V lost 6 bases and J 0 bases, leaving 13 bases between the germline ends. The chain's CDR3 is CSVTRQPSTDTQYF. CDR3 in DNA: TGCAGCGTGACTCGACAGCCTAGCACAGATACGCAGTATTTT.

The chain employs TRBV28 and TRBJ1-3; D is undetermined. Trimming pared 4 bases from V and 0 bases from J, leaving 7 bases between. CDR3 length: 14 residues. CDR1 and CDR2 (germline): MDHEN, SYDVKM. DNA of the CDR3: TGTGCCAGCAGTTACAGCACCTCTGGAAACACCATATATTTT. Translating gives CASSYSTSGNTIYF.

This chain uses TRBV19 with TRBJ2-4; 7 bases line up with TRBD2. Unmatched junction bases numbered 7, after V lost 1 base and J lost 7 bases. Germline V CDR1 and CDR2: LNHDA, SQIVND (reference sequence). This CDR3 region has 15 residues. CDR3 region: CASSIARGVMNIQYF. CDR3 nucleotide sequence: TGTGCCAGTAGTATAGCCCGGGGGGTGATGAACATTCAGTACTTC.

As regards this clone: The sample contains more than one DNA sequence encoding this CDR3. This sequence joins TRBV5-1 and TRBJ2-7; possibly TRBD1 for D (6 bases). Trimming stripped 0 bases from V and 1 base from J, with 8 bases between. Looked up from germline, CDR1 is SGHRS and CDR2 is YFSETQ. CDR3 length: 14 residues. In DNA form, the CDR3 reads TGCGCCAGCAGCTTGGCGGACAGATCCTACGAGCAGTACTTC. Its translation: CASSLADRSYEQYF. Full variable domain (outside the CDR3, taken from reference TRBV5-1 and TRBJ2-7): KAGVTQTPRYLIKTRGQQVTLSCSPISGHRSVSWYQQTPGQGLQFLFEYFSETQRNKGNFPGRFSGRQFSNSRSEMNVSTLELGDSALYLCASSLADRSYEQYFGPGTRLTVT.

The chain recombines TRBV5-5 with TRBJ1-1; maybe TRBD1 (5 bases). This CDR3 has 16 amino acids. The germline V gene encodes CDR1 SGHKS and CDR2 YYEKEE (reference sequence). Trimming stripped 1 base from V and 3 bases from J, with 16 bases between. The CDR3 spells CASSLLDSAGDTEAFF. The CDR3 DNA reads TGTGCCAGCAGCTTGTTAGACAGCGCAGGAGACACTGAAGCTTTCTTT.

This chain connects TRBV11-3 to TRBJ1-1; possibly TRBD1 for D (5 bases). The germline CDR1 and CDR2 sequences are SGHNT and YENEEA. CDR3 length equals 14 residues. The V end was cut by 3 bases, the J end by 2 bases, with 10 bases between. The CDR3 DNA reads as TGTGCCAGCAGCTTCGGGCAGGGCAACACTGAAGCTTTCTTT. This gives the protein CASSFGQGNTEAFF. The full variable domain, in which reference TRBV11-3 and TRBJ1-1 provide the parts outside the CDR3, is EAGVVQSPRYKIIEKKQPVAFWCNPISGHNTLYWYLQNLGQGPELLIRYENEEAVDDSQLPKDRFSAERLKGVDSTLKIQPAELGDSAVYLCASSFGQGNTEAFFGQGTRLTVV.

The rearrangement links TRBV27 to TRBJ1-4; 9 nucleotides align to TRBD1. Trimming removed 4 bases from V and 8 bases from J; junction bases left unmatched: 5. The CDR3 extends over 14 amino acids. Germline V gives CDR1 MNHEY, CDR2 SMNVEV (reference sequence). CDR3 sequence reads: CASSSPGQGEKLFF. For the CDR3, the DNA is TGTGCCAGCAGTTCCCCGGGACAGGGAGAAAAACTGTTTTTT.

This chain uses TRBV11-2 with TRBJ2-1; 8 nucleotides agree with TRBD2. CDR3 length: 16 residues. The V and J ends lost 5 bases and 7 bases, in that order; junction bases with no gene match: 13. Germline CDR1 SGHAT, CDR2 FQNNGV. The CDR3 DNA reads as TGTGCCAGCAGCCGTAGGGGGACTAGTGTTGGAAATGAGCAGTTCTTC. It codes for CASSRRGTSVGNEQFF.

The chain links TRBV5-1 to TRBJ2-7; D is unclear. Germline assignment: CDR1 SGHRS and CDR2 YFSETQ. V gave up 0 bases and J gave up 0 bases, with 7 bases separating them. This CDR3 comprises 14 residues. The CDR3 region has the DNA TGCGCCAGCAGCTTGGTATATGGCTCCTACGAGCAGTACTTC. Translation: CASSLVYGSYEQYF.

The V and J genes are TRBV2 and TRBJ2-1; D is perhaps TRBD1 (9 bases). Trimming stripped 7 bases from V and 0 bases from J, with 28 bases between. Germline V gives CDR1 SNHLY, CDR2 FYNNEI. The CDR3 contains 20 residues. The DNA for the CDR3 is TGTGCCAGCACCCGACAGGGGGTTACTCTAAGCGGGAGCTCCTACAATGAGCAGTTCTTC. Translating it yields CASTRQGVTLSGSSYNEQFF.

V gene TRBV5-6 combines with J gene TRBJ2-1, with D perhaps TRBD2 (5 bases). Germline loops: CDR1 SGHDT, CDR2 YYEEEE. The CDR3 runs 16 residues. The V end was cut by 0 bases, the J end by 8 bases, with 18 bases between. The CDR3 DNA sequence: TGTGCCAGCAGCTTGGGGTCGAGGGCCTTGAGGGATGAGCAGTTCTTC. This encodes CASSLGSRALRDEQFF.

The rearrangement links TRBV19 to TRBJ1-1, with D unresolved. Trimming pared 3 bases from V and 4 bases from J, leaving 12 bases between. The CDR3 runs to 14 residues. CDR1 LNHDA and CDR2 SQIVND come from the germline V gene (reference sequence). As DNA, the CDR3 is TGTGCCAGTAGTATTCTCCCAGATCCCACTGAAGCTTTCTTT. Translating gives CASSILPDPTEAFF.